This T cell receptor beta chain was captured in a study of cytomegalovirus exposure and HLA in healthy donors. Per germline, CDR1 SGDLS and CDR2 YYNGEE. This CDR3 is built from 15 residues. V lost 4 bases and J lost 0, with 13 bases in between. The PCR had 60 Vbeta and 13 Jbeta primers. Assay: immunoSEQ multiplex PCR; the TCRdb copy retains only in-frame clones and omits some. The repertoire holds 70,000 to 85,000 clones, with under 80% as singletons. While unrecorded immune exposures were likely, the donors were nominally healthy when sampled. This receptor was identified in a man aged 35-49 years in good health and CMV-seropositive. What was sequenced was PBMCs. V gene TRBV9 combines with J gene TRBJ1-2, with D hard to call. The CDR3 DNA reads as TGTGCCAGCAGCCCCGAGGAGGGAGCTAACTATGGCTACACCTTC. This codes for CASSPEEGANYGYTF.